The clone carrying this T cell receptor (beta chain) was seen only a few times. The source of the sample is a study of metastatic and nonmetastatic thyroid tumors. In the source study's methods: The study's classifier, a distant-metastasis tool for papillary thyroid cancer, was built using CDR3 differences across clinicopathological groups. TCRdb reanalyzed the PCR reads via MiXCR. The V and J calls, along with clone size, are taken from TCRdb and not from the paper's own processing. The sample has under 55,000 clones; approximately 17% are singletons. This CDR3 is built from 12 residues. V lost 4 bases and J lost 7, with 10 bases in between. The germline CDR1 and CDR2 sequences are MDHEN and SYDVKM. All patients were untreated before thyroid surgery.

The receptor comes from a female donor with papillary thyroid cancer or a benign thyroid nodule (not recorded which). Some clones in this sample may be carry-over from other donors' samples. The specimen sequenced was blood. The chain joins TRBV28 to TRBJ1-1, with D maybe TRBD1 (6 bases). The CDR3 sequence: CASSWTVVEAFF. Here the CDR3 DNA reads TGTGCCAGCAGTTGGACAGTGGTTGAAGCTTTCTTT.